This passage covers 9 T cell receptor beta chains from one sample sequenced in a study of technical replicates of blood from a handful of donors. The method was immunoSEQ multiplex PCR; TCRdb's version includes in-frame clones alone and lacks a portion of them. This table has some 49,000 clones, roughly 92% appearing once. Sequenced material: PBMCs. The source of these receptors is a human donor in good health. Some clones in this sample may be carry-over from other donors' samples.

The J gene is TRBJ1-5, the V gene TRBV6-4, with TRBD1 matching over 9 bases. Germline assignment: CDR1 MRHNA and CDR2 SNTAGT. The CDR3 spans 14 residues. V lost 6 bases, J lost 7 bases, and 7 bases stayed unmatched. The CDR3 region has the DNA TGTGCCAGCAGGGGAACAGGGGGCTGGCAGCCCCAGCATTTT. Its translation is CASRGTGGWQPQHF.

This clone appeared a single time. The chain employs TRBV5-4 and TRBJ2-5; 10 nucleotides align to TRBD2. Germline assignment: CDR1 SGHNT and CDR2 YYREEE (reference sequence). Unmatched junction bases numbered 13, after V lost 4 bases and J lost 4 bases. The CDR3 spans 17 residues. CDR3 loop: CASSGPPSGGAGETQYF. Here the CDR3 DNA reads TGTGCCAGCAGCGGACCCCCGAGCGGGGGGGCCGGAGAGACCCAGTACTTC.

This chain uses TRBV29-1 with TRBJ2-7; D is perhaps TRBD1 (5 bases). CDR3 length: 12 amino acids. CDR1 and CDR2 (germline): SQVTM, ANQGSEA. The ends were cut back, 3 bases at V and 1 base at J, with 7 bases in the middle. The CDR3 DNA is TGCAGCGTTGACGCAGGGTCCTACGAGCAGTACTTC. This gives the protein CSVDAGSYEQYF.

This clone has at least ten counts. The chain couples TRBV30 to TRBJ2-1; 7 bases map to TRBD2. V was pared by 3 bases and J by 7 bases, with 3 bases of the junction left unmatched. Per germline, CDR1 GTSNPN and CDR2 SVGIG (reference sequence). The CDR3 has 12 residues. This chain's CDR3 is CAWSWGGNEQFF. The CDR3 coding sequence is TGTGCCTGGAGCTGGGGAGGGAATGAGCAGTTCTTC. The full variable domain, completed using reference TRBV30 and TRBJ2-1, is SQTIHQWPATLVQPVGSPLSLECTVEGTSNPNLYWYRQAAGRGLQLLFYSVGIGQISSEVPQNLSASRPQDRQFILSSKKLLLSDSGFYLCAWSWGGNEQFFGPGTRLTVL.

The V and J genes are TRBV4-3 and TRBJ2-1; tentatively, D is TRBD2 (7 bases). The CDR3 is 15 amino acids. V gave up 4 bases and J gave up 10 bases, with 20 bases separating them. In germline, CDR1 is LGHNA, CDR2 YSLEER. The CDR3 reads CASSPWEGGSGEQFF. The CDR3 nucleotides read TGCGCCAGCAGCCCCTGGGAGGGGGGGAGTGGAGAGCAGTTCTTC.

The V call is TRBV19, the J call TRBJ2-1; TRBD2 might be the D (6 bases). Germline CDR1 LNHDA, CDR2 SQIVND (reference sequence). V was clipped by 6 bases and J by 4 bases, with 7 bases between them. The CDR3 extends over 12 amino acids. The CDR3 protein is CASREGYNEQFF. In DNA, the CDR3 is TGTGCCAGTAGGGAGGGTTACAATGAGCAGTTCTTC.

This rearrangement joins TRBV19 to TRBJ2-7; tentative D call: TRBD1 (6 bases). V was cut by 4 bases and J by 2 bases, with 21 bases left in between. Germline CDR1 is LNHDA and CDR2 is SQIVND (reference sequence). The CDR3 covers 17 residues. CDR3 sequence: CASSNTGETWDTYEQYF. The DNA of the CDR3 is TGTGCCAGTAGTAATACTGGAGAAACGTGGGACACCTACGAGCAGTACTTC.

This clone was seen more than once but under ten times. This sequence joins TRBV30 and TRBJ1-1, with 8 bases matching TRBD1. The CDR3 has 12 residues. Germline CDR1 GTSNPN, CDR2 SVGIG (reference sequence). V was clipped by 2 bases and J by 11 bases; unmatched bases: 7. The CDR3 coding sequence is TGTGCCTGGAGTTCTGGACAGGGTCACGCTTTCTTT. Protein product: CAWSSGQGHAFF.

The CDR3 DNA reads as TGTGCCAGCAAAGCGGACAGGGTGGGTGGCTACACCTTC. Encoded protein: CASKADRVGGYTF. The V gene is TRBV6-1, the J gene TRBJ1-2, with TRBD1 matching over 8 bases. Germline V CDR1 and CDR2: MNHNS, SASEGT. Germline trimming cut 7 bases from V and 7 bases from J; bases unmatched to any gene: 8. The length of the CDR3 is 13 residues.